Listed below are T cell receptor beta chains from one sample, sequenced in a study of regulatory T cells in long-lasting Graves disease. TCRdb processed the multiplex PCR reads anew with MiXCR; each CDR3 protein has one entry. The sample carries roughly 500,000 distinct CDR3 sequences, 20% recorded once. The specimen comprised peripheral blood mononuclear cells (PBMCs), sampled when the disease was refractory, from a patient treated with antithyroid drugs. The receptors originated from a female donor with Graves disease. Each CDR3 is given with its conserved first and last residue.

>TRBJ1-5|TRBV6-5
CASSYGGQGNQPQHF
>TRBJ1-2|TRBV2
CASSDPYSNYGYTF
>TRBJ2-7|TRBV19
CASRRDGLSYEQYF
>TRBJ1-5|TRBV7-3
CASSLRDIRSNQPQHF
>TRBJ2-7|TRBV6-1
CASSEGADPGEQYF
>TRBJ2-7|TRBV7-2
CASSPRGGGNGEQYF
>TRBJ2-5|TRBV7-2
CASSSPVPETQYF
>TRBJ1-1|TRBV6-1
CASRDTHTEAFF
>TRBJ2-1|TRBV28
CASSPAGYNEQFF
>TRBJ2-7|TRBV7-2
CASSLDRLAGSYEQYF
>TRBJ2-2|TRBV12-3/TRBV12-4
CASSGTSGEFGELFF
>TRBJ1-1|TRBV30
CAWSPGLSTEAFF
>TRBJ2-7|TRBV6-5
CASSYKGQGGYEQYF
>TRBJ2-3|TRBV5-1
CASSSEADTQYF
>TRBJ1-1|TRBV29-1
CSAPLGQRNTEAFF
>TRBJ2-2|TRBV11-2
CASSLVPGLAGLWGTGELFF
>TRBJ1-2|TRBV4-3
CASSQKLSLGQGHYGYTF
>TRBJ2-2|TRBV11-2
CASSYDGRANTGELFF
>TRBJ1-1|TRBV29-1
CSGTTGGTEAFF
>TRBJ2-5|TRBV20-1
CSARPASQETQYF
>TRBJ1-3|TRBV6-2/TRBV6-3
CASSKTPGTDISYSGNTIYF
>TRBJ2-7|TRBV12-3/TRBV12-4
CASSLALGAPHEQYF
>TRBJ1-2|TRBV29-1
CSAAEGYGYTF
>TRBJ1-4|TRBV5-1
CASNQMGAENEKLFF
>TRBJ2-7|TRBV6-5
CASSYSSGSPYEQYF
>TRBJ2-7|TRBV3-1
CASSQDVLSTVATYEQYF
>TRBJ1-5|TRBV4-3
CASSQDHTNQPQHF
>TRBJ2-7|TRBV18
CASSPPMIQGRYEQYF
>TRBJ2-7|TRBV7-8
CASSLLVGSYEQYF
>TRBJ1-1|TRBV7-6
CASSSRGTGEAFF
>TRBJ2-7|TRBV19
CATAGTGAYEQYF
>TRBJ1-2|TRBV6-1
CASSRLPGHRSTF
>TRBJ2-6|TRBV27
CASSPGLAGVFGANVLTF
>TRBJ2-7|TRBV27
CASSLGTLYEQYF
>TRBJ1-6|TRBV12-3/TRBV12-4
CASKGEYNSPLHF
>TRBJ2-7|TRBV4-3
CASSQDRTGSYEQYF
>TRBJ2-5|TRBV6-1
CASSPRGTRKETQYF
>TRBJ1-2|TRBV5-1
CASSLAGKGDGYTF
>TRBJ2-5|TRBV5-1
CASSSGGPKTQYF
>TRBJ2-2|TRBV4-1
CASSPQAGRETITGELFF
>TRBJ2-2|TRBV12-3/TRBV12-4
CASSFNFPGELFF
>TRBJ2-7|TRBV6-1
CASSKNGLADLLPYEQYF
>TRBJ1-5|TRBV9
CASSRGGGGQPQHF
>TRBJ1-1|TRBV4-1
CASSQARGLVTEAFF
>TRBJ2-4|TRBV28
CASSSSGVVAKNIQYF
>TRBJ2-7|TRBV28
CASSSGGRTGGYEQYF
>TRBJ1-1|TRBV19
CASSISPGAEAFF
>TRBJ1-4|TRBV7-9
CASSLADGSRSEKLFF
>TRBJ2-7|TRBV7-8
CASSPLPIRSTEQYF
>TRBJ2-7|TRBV15
CATSRDGGTNYEQYF
>TRBJ2-7|TRBV10-3
CAISEPGQGGEQYF
>TRBJ2-5|TRBV24-1
CAIEGGAQETQYF